The rows below give T cell receptor beta chains drawn from one sample of a study of T cell repertoires in cytomegalovirus infection. TCRdb ran MiXCR on the reads and lists one entry per CDR3 protein. The sample contains hundreds of thousands of distinct CDR3 sequences, 20% to 25% of which appear only once. Sequencing used CD8+ T cells from PBMCs. All receptors derive from a human donor in good health (CMV status not recorded). Some clones in this sample may be carry-over from other donors' samples. Each CDR3 is given with its conserved first and last residue. The D gene is left open where the match is weak. Rows give clone size only sometimes, using once, few, many, or a class for an expanded clone.

size	V	J	D	CDR3	DNA
.	TRBV7-6	TRBJ1-3	.	CASSPPGYSGNTIYF	TGTGCCAGCAGCCCGCCGGGGTACTCTGGAAACACCATATATTTT
few	TRBV6-2/TRBV6-3	TRBJ2-1	TRBD2	CASSYPLGTSIHEQFF	TGTGCCAGCAGCTACCCCCTGGGGACTAGCATCCATGAGCAGTTCTTC
many	TRBV7-2	TRBJ1-4	TRBD1	CASSLRTGDNEKLFF	TGTGCCAGCAGCTTAAGGACAGGGGATAATGAAAAACTGTTTTTT
.	TRBV5-4	TRBJ1-1	TRBD1	CASSDDTGATMNTEAFF	TGTGCCAGCAGCGATGACACAGGGGCTACTATGAACACTGAAGCTTTCTTT
.	TRBV7-9	TRBJ1-2	TRBD1	CASLTGFGANYGYTF	TGTGCCAGTCTGACAGGGTTTGGGGCTAACTATGGCTACACCTTC
many	TRBV28	TRBJ2-3	.	CASSLAFGKPDTQYF	TGTGCCAGCAGCCTAGCGTTCGGAAAGCCGGATACGCAGTATTTT
few	TRBV29-1	TRBJ1-2	.	CSHPWGNGYTF	TGCAGCCATCCCTGGGGAAATGGCTACACCTTC
few	TRBV6-2/TRBV6-3	TRBJ2-5	.	CASSYSSLTQYF	TGTGCCAGCAGTTACTCGAGTCTGACCCAGTACTTC
many	TRBV14	TRBJ2-1	.	CASSQVSKDNEQFF	TGTGCCAGCAGCCAAGTGTCGAAGGACAATGAGCAGTTCTTC
few	TRBV27	TRBJ2-3	.	CASTYRAWGVDTQYF	TGTGCCAGCACTTACCGGGCGTGGGGCGTTGATACGCAGTATTTT
.	TRBV11-1	TRBJ2-2	.	CASSVEAGELFF	TGTGCCAGCAGCGTCGAGGCCGGGGAGCTGTTTTTT
few	TRBV5-1	TRBJ2-5	TRBD1	CASSLPTGREETQYF	TGCGCCAGCAGCTTACCGACAGGGCGGGAAGAGACCCAGTACTTC
few	TRBV4-2	TRBJ2-2	TRBD2	CASSQYRGGMDTGELFF	TGTGCCAGCAGCCAATACCGGGGGGGGATGGACACCGGGGAGCTGTTTTTT
.	TRBV5-4	TRBJ1-1	.	CASRGGGGTEAFF	TGTGCCAGCCGGGGTGGGGGAGGTACTGAAGCTTTCTTT
.	TRBV7-9	TRBJ2-2	.	CASSSAGGELFF	TGTGCCAGCAGCTCTGCTGGCGGGGAGCTGTTTTTT
few	TRBV19	TRBJ1-5	.	CASSIWDGSNQPQHF	TGTGCCAGTAGTATATGGGATGGGAGCAATCAGCCCCAGCATTTT
few	TRBV29-1	TRBJ1-2	.	CSVVPGYTF	TGCAGCGTTGTCCCAGGCTACACCTTC
.	TRBV4-1	TRBJ1-1	.	CASNQDPGVTEAFF	TGCGCCAGCAACCAAGATCCGGGGGTGACTGAAGCTTTCTTT
few	TRBV14	TRBJ2-1	.	CASSQDRSRVWNEQFF	TGTGCCAGCAGCCAAGACCGATCCCGGGTGTGGAATGAGCAGTTCTTC
many	TRBV7-6	TRBJ2-1	.	CASSLALGGPNEQFF	TGTGCCAGCAGCTTAGCGCTGGGGGGCCCCAATGAGCAGTTCTTC
many	TRBV20-1	TRBJ2-3	.	CSARPDTQYF	TGCAGTGCTAGGCCAGATACGCAGTATTTT
.	TRBV5-1	TRBJ2-7	TRBD2	CASSLGPSGTAYEQYF	TGCGCCAGCAGCTTGGGTCCTAGCGGGACTGCCTACGAGCAGTACTTC
many	TRBV4-1	TRBJ2-2	.	CASSQDVNTGELFF	TGCGCCAGCAGCCAAGATGTAAACACCGGGGAGCTGTTTTTT
.	TRBV29-1	TRBJ1-2	.	CSVGRDRPFRGYTF	TGCAGCGTTGGCCGGGACCGACCATTTCGGGGCTACACCTTC
few	TRBV7-8	TRBJ1-5	.	CASSDTLREKQHF	TGTGCCAGCAGCGACACACTTCGGGAAAAGCAGCATTTT
.	TRBV6-2/TRBV6-3	TRBJ2-5	.	CASRGKETQYF	TGTGCCAGCAGGGGCAAGGAGACCCAGTACTTC
.	TRBV4-1	TRBJ1-4	.	CASSQGGYREKLFF	TGCGCCAGCAGCCAAGGGGGTTACAGAGAAAAACTGTTTTTT
.	TRBV7-3	TRBJ2-7	TRBD1	CASSLRQGTGEQYF	TGTGCCAGCAGCCTCCGACAGGGGACCGGGGAGCAGTACTTC
.	TRBV4-1	TRBJ2-3	.	CASSQDSPYASDGLIPDTQYF	TGCGCCAGCAGCCAAGACAGCCCGTACGCTAGCGACGGGCTAATCCCAGATACGCAGTATTTT
few	TRBV2	TRBJ2-1	.	CASFKGGSYNEQFF	TGTGCCTCATTTAAGGGGGGCTCCTACAATGAGCAGTTCTTC
.	TRBV29-1	TRBJ2-6	.	CSVEVVGKAGANVLTF	TGCAGCGTTGAAGTTGTGGGGAAAGCTGGGGCCAACGTCCTGACTTTC